A selection of T cell receptor beta chains follows, all from one sample in a study of cytomegalovirus exposure and HLA in healthy donors. Some clones are missing from TCRdb's copy, which holds only in-frame ones; the method was immunoSEQ multiplex PCR. The sample has 99,000 or so clones, roughly an eighth seen once. The specimen was PBMCs. Receptors originate from a man aged 40-55 years in good health and CMV-seropositive. Each CDR3 is given with its conserved first and last residue. A D gene is named only where the DNA matches it firmly. Clone size is not always given. Where it is, it says once, few, many or a class for expanded clones.

d_gene: -
len: 13
v_gene: TRBV27
j_gene: TRBJ2-5
abundance: -
CDR3nt: TGTGCCACCCGACAGACTAGTGCGGAGACCCAGTACTTC
CDR3aa: CATRQTSAETQYF

d_gene: -
len: 15
v_gene: TRBV4-1
j_gene: TRBJ1-3
abundance: few
CDR3nt: TGCGCCAGCAGCCAAAGCGGGCTTGGTGGAAACACCATATATTTT
CDR3aa: CASSQSGLGGNTIYF

d_gene: TRBD1
len: 14
v_gene: TRBV5-1
j_gene: TRBJ1-3
abundance: -
CDR3nt: TGCGCCAGCAGCCTCGGACAGGGTGGAAACACCATATATTTT
CDR3aa: CASSLGQGGNTIYF

d_gene: TRBD1
len: 15
v_gene: TRBV6-5
j_gene: TRBJ1-2
abundance: -
CDR3nt: TGTGCCAGCAGTTACCGACAGGGGCCCACCTATGGCTACACCTTC
CDR3aa: CASSYRQGPTYGYTF

d_gene: -
len: 12
v_gene: TRBV6-1
j_gene: TRBJ1-1
abundance: few
CDR3nt: TGTGCCAGCATGAAGCAGGCCACTGAAGCTTTCTTT
CDR3aa: CASMKQATEAFF

d_gene: -
len: 15
v_gene: TRBV5-1
j_gene: TRBJ1-4
abundance: -
CDR3nt: TGCGCCAGCAGGATCGCCTGGGGCGCCGGGGAAAAACTGTTTTTT
CDR3aa: CASRIAWGAGEKLFF

d_gene: TRBD1
len: 15
v_gene: TRBV10-2
j_gene: TRBJ2-7
abundance: -
CDR3nt: TGCGCCAGCAGTGAGTCGGACAGGGCACCGTACGAGCAGTACTTC
CDR3aa: CASSESDRAPYEQYF

d_gene: TRBD2
len: 14
v_gene: TRBV5-1
j_gene: TRBJ2-5
abundance: -
CDR3nt: TGCGCCAGCAGCTTGTCTAGCGGTGTGGAGACCCAGTACTTC
CDR3aa: CASSLSSGVETQYF

d_gene: -
len: 14
v_gene: TRBV6-1
j_gene: TRBJ1-5
abundance: -
CDR3nt: TGTGCCAGCACTGGCTCGGGGGGCGGTCAGCCCCAGCATTTT
CDR3aa: CASTGSGGGQPQHF

d_gene: TRBD1
len: 14
v_gene: TRBV30
j_gene: TRBJ1-5
abundance: -
CDR3nt: TGTGCCTGGAGCCGGGACAGCTCCGATCAGCCCCAGCATTTT
CDR3aa: CAWSRDSSDQPQHF

d_gene: -
len: 13
v_gene: TRBV10-2
j_gene: TRBJ2-5
abundance: -
CDR3nt: TGCGCCAGCAGTCCGACAGCCCAAGAGACCCAGTACTTC
CDR3aa: CASSPTAQETQYF

d_gene: -
len: 14
v_gene: TRBV19
j_gene: TRBJ1-4
abundance: -
CDR3nt: TGTGCCAGTAGTGTCACAGGGACGAATGAAAAACTGTTTTTT
CDR3aa: CASSVTGTNEKLFF

d_gene: TRBD2
len: 17
v_gene: TRBV9
j_gene: TRBJ2-3
abundance: -
CDR3nt: TGTGCCAGCAGCGTAGGGGGTAGCGGGAGAGGGACAGATACGCAGTATTTT
CDR3aa: CASSVGGSGRGTDTQYF

d_gene: -
len: 16
v_gene: TRBV6-5
j_gene: TRBJ1-1
abundance: few
CDR3nt: TGTGCCAGCAGTTACTCGACGGTGAGGTCGAACACTGAAGCTTTCTTT
CDR3aa: CASSYSTVRSNTEAFF

d_gene: TRBD2
len: 13
v_gene: TRBV7-6
j_gene: TRBJ2-7
abundance: -
CDR3nt: TGTGCCAGCAGGAGTAGCGGGAGTCACGAGCAGTACTTC
CDR3aa: CASRSSGSHEQYF

d_gene: TRBD2
len: 18
v_gene: TRBV14
j_gene: TRBJ2-1
abundance: -
CDR3nt: TGTGCCAGCAGCCCGATAAGAGGGAGGGCCTTTTCCTACAATGAGCAGTTCTTC
CDR3aa: CASSPIRGRAFSYNEQFF

d_gene: TRBD1
len: 14
v_gene: TRBV7-3
j_gene: TRBJ2-1
abundance: few
CDR3nt: TGTGCCAGCAGCTTCGGACAGGGGAGAAATGAGCAGTTCTTC
CDR3aa: CASSFGQGRNEQFF

d_gene: TRBD2
len: 15
v_gene: TRBV4-3
j_gene: TRBJ2-2
abundance: -
CDR3nt: TGCGCCAGCAGCCCGACTAGCGGGGCCACCGGGGAGCTGTTTTTT
CDR3aa: CASSPTSGATGELFF

d_gene: TRBD2
len: 16
v_gene: TRBV6-5
j_gene: TRBJ2-5
abundance: few
CDR3nt: TGTGCCAGCAGTTCTTTTCTAGCGGGAGGGCAAGAGACCCAGTACTTC
CDR3aa: CASSSFLAGGQETQYF

d_gene: -
len: 15
v_gene: TRBV18
j_gene: TRBJ2-1
abundance: few
CDR3nt: TGTGCCAGCTCACCTCCAGGGATTTCCTACAATGAGCAGTTCTTC
CDR3aa: CASSPPGISYNEQFF

d_gene: -
len: 15
v_gene: TRBV5-1
j_gene: TRBJ2-1
abundance: few
CDR3nt: TGCGCCAGCAGCTTGTCCTCGGGTGTCTCCCTTAAGCAGTTCTTC
CDR3aa: CASSLSSGVSLKQFF

d_gene: -
len: 13
v_gene: TRBV30
j_gene: TRBJ2-5
abundance: few
CDR3nt: TGTGCCTGGAAAAGCCCCGTGGAGGAGACCCAGTACTTC
CDR3aa: CAWKSPVEETQYF

d_gene: -
len: 15
v_gene: TRBV19
j_gene: TRBJ2-7
abundance: -
CDR3nt: TGTGCCAGTAGTTTGAGCGCCGCCGGATTTTACGAGCAGTACTTC
CDR3aa: CASSLSAAGFYEQYF

d_gene: -
len: 13
v_gene: TRBV19
j_gene: TRBJ2-7
abundance: -
CDR3nt: TGTGCCAGTAGTATATCAGGGGTGTACGAGCAGTACTTC
CDR3aa: CASSISGVYEQYF

d_gene: TRBD2
len: 17
v_gene: TRBV5-6
j_gene: TRBJ2-3
abundance: few
CDR3nt: TGTGCCAGCAGCTTCATGACTAGCAGACCTCAGGGTGATACGCAGTATTTT
CDR3aa: CASSFMTSRPQGDTQYF

d_gene: TRBD1
len: 14
v_gene: TRBV7-9
j_gene: TRBJ2-7
abundance: few
CDR3nt: TGTGCCAGCAGCTTAGGGGACAGGGGGTTCGAGCAGTACTTC
CDR3aa: CASSLGDRGFEQYF

d_gene: TRBD1
len: 17
v_gene: TRBV12-5
j_gene: TRBJ2-7
abundance: -
CDR3nt: TGTGCTAGTGGTTTGCGGGTATGGGACAGGGGGCTCTACGAGCAGTACTTC
CDR3aa: CASGLRVWDRGLYEQYF

d_gene: -
len: 15
v_gene: TRBV6-5
j_gene: TRBJ2-6
abundance: -
CDR3nt: TGTGCCAGCAGTTACTCTGCGGACAGGGCCAACGTCCTGACTTTC
CDR3aa: CASSYSADRANVLTF

d_gene: -
len: 17
v_gene: TRBV12-1
j_gene: TRBJ2-5
abundance: few
CDR3nt: TGTGCCAGCAGCTTCATCCTTACTGGACAGGAATTGGAGACCCAGTACTTC
CDR3aa: CASSFILTGQELETQYF

d_gene: TRBD1
len: 14
v_gene: TRBV19
j_gene: TRBJ1-5
abundance: few
CDR3nt: TGTGCCAGTAAGGGACAGGTTGGTCATCAGCCCCAGCATTTT
CDR3aa: CASKGQVGHQPQHF

d_gene: -
len: 14
v_gene: TRBV7-2
j_gene: TRBJ2-7
abundance: -
CDR3nt: TGTGCCAGCAAGGCGTCGACAGGTAGCCACGAGCAGTACTTC
CDR3aa: CASKASTGSHEQYF

d_gene: -
len: 14
v_gene: TRBV7-9
j_gene: TRBJ2-1
abundance: few
CDR3nt: TGTGCCAGCAGCACTACTTCCGCCTACAATGAGCAGTTCTTC
CDR3aa: CASSTTSAYNEQFF

d_gene: -
len: 14
v_gene: TRBV2
j_gene: TRBJ2-1
abundance: -
CDR3nt: TGTGCCAGCAGTGGGGCTAGGGGCCACAATGAGCAGTTCTTC
CDR3aa: CASSGARGHNEQFF

d_gene: -
len: 13
v_gene: TRBV10-1
j_gene: TRBJ2-7
abundance: -
CDR3nt: TGCGCCAGCAGTGAGTCGGTGCGGGACGAGCAGTACTTC
CDR3aa: CASSESVRDEQYF

d_gene: -
len: 13
v_gene: TRBV4-1
j_gene: TRBJ2-7
abundance: few
CDR3nt: TGCGCCAGCAAGGGTCAGGGACATAACGAGCAGTACTTC
CDR3aa: CASKGQGHNEQYF

d_gene: TRBD2
len: 13
v_gene: TRBV29-1
j_gene: TRBJ2-1
abundance: -
CDR3nt: TGCAGCGTTTTGACTAGCTGGGGTAATGAGCAGTTCTTC
CDR3aa: CSVLTSWGNEQFF

d_gene: -
len: 17
v_gene: TRBV27
j_gene: TRBJ1-4
abundance: few
CDR3nt: TGTGCCAGCAGTAGGAGACCGATGGTTGCAACTAATGAAAAACTGTTTTTT
CDR3aa: CASSRRPMVATNEKLFF

d_gene: -
len: 15
v_gene: TRBV27
j_gene: TRBJ1-2
abundance: few
CDR3nt: TGTGCCAGCAGTTTTACAGGAGCAGCTAACTATGGCTACACCTTC
CDR3aa: CASSFTGAANYGYTF

d_gene: -
len: 11
v_gene: TRBV19
j_gene: TRBJ1-2
abundance: few
CDR3nt: TGTGCCAGTAGTATCGGGGTCGGCTACACCTTC
CDR3aa: CASSIGVGYTF

d_gene: TRBD2
len: 15
v_gene: TRBV6-5
j_gene: TRBJ2-7
abundance: -
CDR3nt: TGTGCCAGCAGTTACTACGGGACTAGCGCTTACGAGCAGTACTTC
CDR3aa: CASSYYGTSAYEQYF

d_gene: TRBD1
len: 14
v_gene: TRBV19
j_gene: TRBJ2-4
abundance: -
CDR3nt: TGTGCCAGGAGTCACGGGACAGGGATGTGCATTCAGTACTTC
CDR3aa: CARSHGTGMCIQYF

d_gene: TRBD2
len: 14
v_gene: TRBV18
j_gene: TRBJ2-5
abundance: -
CDR3nt: TGTGCCAGCTCACCGACTAGCGTGCAAGAGACCCAGTACTTC
CDR3aa: CASSPTSVQETQYF

d_gene: TRBD1
len: 17
v_gene: TRBV7-9
j_gene: TRBJ2-3
abundance: -
CDR3nt: TGTGCCAGCAGCTTAGGGGCAGGGGGAACGGGCACAGATACGCAGTATTTT
CDR3aa: CASSLGAGGTGTDTQYF

d_gene: -
len: 14
v_gene: TRBV6-4
j_gene: TRBJ2-1
abundance: -
CDR3nt: TGTGCCAGCAGTGGGGAGTTAAGTGCGAGTGAGCAGTTCTTC
CDR3aa: CASSGELSASEQFF

d_gene: -
len: 18
v_gene: TRBV12-5
j_gene: TRBJ2-4
abundance: -
CDR3nt: TGTGCTAGTGGTTTGAGGGTTTGGGGGCAGGGGGGAGAAAACATTCAGTACTTC
CDR3aa: CASGLRVWGQGGENIQYF

d_gene: -
len: 15
v_gene: TRBV6-5
j_gene: TRBJ1-5
abundance: -
CDR3nt: TGTGCCAGCAGTTACTCCCGCGGGGCTAATCAGCCCCAGCATTTT
CDR3aa: CASSYSRGANQPQHF

d_gene: -
len: 12
v_gene: TRBV5-4
j_gene: TRBJ2-5
abundance: -
CDR3nt: TGTGCCAGCCGTCGGGAGATGGAGACCCAGTACTTC
CDR3aa: CASRREMETQYF

d_gene: TRBD1
len: 17
v_gene: TRBV19
j_gene: TRBJ2-6
abundance: few
CDR3nt: TGTGCCAGTAGTTTGACAGGGGGCCTGACGGGGGCCAACGTCCTGACTTTC
CDR3aa: CASSLTGGLTGANVLTF

d_gene: TRBD1
len: 15
v_gene: TRBV7-9
j_gene: TRBJ2-2
abundance: -
CDR3nt: TGTGCCAGCAGCTTATTGAAGGGGGCAACCGGGGAGCTGTTTTTT
CDR3aa: CASSLLKGATGELFF

d_gene: TRBD1
len: 14
v_gene: TRBV6-1
j_gene: TRBJ2-2
abundance: -
CDR3nt: TGTGCCAGCAGTGAAACCAGGGGGAGCGGGGAGCTGTTTTTT
CDR3aa: CASSETRGSGELFF

d_gene: TRBD1
len: 13
v_gene: TRBV27
j_gene: TRBJ1-1
abundance: -
CDR3nt: TGTGCCAGCAGTTCCGGGACAGGGATTGAAGCTTTCTTT
CDR3aa: CASSSGTGIEAFF

d_gene: -
len: 15
v_gene: TRBV6-5
j_gene: TRBJ2-7
abundance: few
CDR3nt: TGTGCCAGCAGTTCCCAGGGAACTTCCAACTACGAGCAGTACTTC
CDR3aa: CASSSQGTSNYEQYF

d_gene: -
len: 12
v_gene: TRBV7-6
j_gene: TRBJ2-7
abundance: few
CDR3nt: TGTACCAGCAGCTCTGACGGAGTTAAATTGTACTTC
CDR3aa: CTSSSDGVKLYF

d_gene: TRBD2
len: 16
v_gene: TRBV12-5
j_gene: TRBJ2-5
abundance: -
CDR3nt: TGTGCTAGTGGTTTCCGCGGGGGGTCGAGGGGAGAGACCCAGTACTTC
CDR3aa: CASGFRGGSRGETQYF